This T cell receptor (beta chain) was identified in a study of human T cells and chemical hapten exposure. Whole-study findings and limits: Expanded TCRs grouped into significantly more large CDR3 similarity clusters than controls produced.

The time point: pre-sensitization, week 0. Described treatment: therapeutic diphenylcyclopropenone sensitization with weekly scalp DPC. This CDR3 has 11 amino acids. Germline lookup yields CDR1 KGHSH and CDR2 LQKENI. V shed 6 bases and J shed 5 bases, with 8 bases lying between them. A single record per CDR3 protein comes from TCRdb applying MiXCR to the RACE reads. The data hold approximately 180,000 distinct CDR3 sequences, with around 30% observed a single time. This clonotype showed up just once. Its antigen is not identified. V gene TRBV18 combines with J gene TRBJ2-7; no firm D call. This receptor was obtained from a woman aged 25 to 39 with alopecia areata. Some clones in this sample may be carry-over from other donors' samples. The material was whole blood, obtained in connection with sensitization to the hapten diphenylcyclopropenone (DPC). The CDR3 region has the DNA TGTGCCAGCTCCCGAGTAGACGAGCAGTACTTC. Translating gives CASSRVDEQYF.